Detailed here is one TCR beta chain. CDR1 and CDR2 (germline): SEHNR, FQNEAQ (reference sequence). Trimming at V came to 5 bases and at J to 4 bases, leaving 6 bases not matched to a gene. This CDR3 comprises 15 residues. The sample comes from a study of blood T cell repertoires in COVID-19. As handled by the study authors: Quantification of nucleated cells was approximated via reference gene primer amplification. Libraries were prepared by immunoSEQ multiplex PCR; TCRdb keeps only in-frame clonotypes and omits some of them. V and J calls and clone size are given by that table; D and trimming were obtained from the DNA. The sample yields under 300,000 clones, about 88% seen once.

Sequencing was carried out using peripheral blood. This chain connects TRBV7-9 to TRBJ1-5; 9 nucleotides match TRBD1. The clonotype comes from a woman between 65 and 79 years old with COVID-19, enrolled during active disease. In DNA form, the CDR3 reads TGTGCCAGCAGCCCCCACGGGACAGGGAATCAGCCCCAGCATTTT. This sequence encodes CASSPHGTGNQPQHF.